What follows are 23 T cell receptor beta chains derived from one specimen sequenced in a study of response to subunit inactivated influenza vaccine. TCRdb re-called the RT-PCR reads with MiXCR, one entry per CDR3 protein. Among approximately 290,000 distinct CDR3 sequences listed, 20% to 25% were seen once. The sequencing here drew on PBMCs from blood, taken less than 22 months after vaccination. The receptors here all came from a man between 50 and 75 years old who received an inactivated influenza vaccine.

This clonotype came up a few times. The rearrangement links TRBV2 to TRBJ1-4; 9 nucleotides match TRBD1. The CDR3 is 15 residues long. The V gene's germline CDR1 is SNHLY and CDR2 FYNNEI. J gave up 5 bases and V 5 bases, and 6 bases lay outside the gene matches. For the CDR3, the DNA is TGTGCCAGCAGTCCCATCGGGACAGGGAATGAAAAACTGTTTTTT. Its protein product is CASSPIGTGNEKLFF. Variable domain in full (rest from reference TRBV2 and TRBJ1-4): EPEVTQTPSHQVTQMGQEVILRCVPISNHLYFYWYRQILGQKVEFLVSFYNNEISEKSEIFDDQFSVERPDGSNFTLKIRSTKLEDSAMYFCASSPIGTGNEKLFFGSGTQLSVL.

This clonotype has just a few counts. The chain links TRBV12-3 or TRBV12-4 to TRBJ2-5, with D unclear. Trimming pared 5 bases from V and 3 bases from J, leaving 13 bases between. The CDR3 runs 14 residues. The CDR3 region is CASSPPRRKETQYF. In DNA form, the CDR3 reads TGTGCCAGCAGTCCCCCCCGTAGGAAAGAGACCCAGTACTTC.

This clonotype was found many times. This sequence joins TRBV12-3 or TRBV12-4 and TRBJ1-1; D is unresolved. The CDR3 runs 14 residues. Trimming cost V 7 bases and J 0 bases, with 12 bases left between them. The CDR3, as DNA: TGTGCCAGCACCCGGCGGAGCTTGAACACTGAAGCTTTCTTT. Protein sequence: CASTRRSLNTEAFF.

The sample holds many counts of this clonotype. J is TRBJ1-1 and V is TRBV20-1, with D perhaps matching TRBD1 (6 bases). Germline values: CDR1 DFQATT, CDR2 SNEGSKA (reference sequence). The CDR3 extends over 12 amino acids. Trimming pared 0 bases from V and 11 bases from J, leaving 13 bases between. CDR3 bases: TGCAGTGCTAGAGAAACTTACAGGGCTGCTTTCTTT. This gives the protein CSARETYRAAFF.

The CDR3, as DNA: TGTGCCAGCAGCAATAGTCTCCGTGACCCACGGTTCGCGCAGCCCCAGCATTTT. Translated: CASSNSLRDPRFAQPQHF. The chain carries TRBV9 and TRBJ1-5; D gene unclear. Trimming took 4 bases from V and 7 from J, leaving 27 bases between them. The CDR3 extends over 18 amino acids. Germline values: CDR1 SGDLS, CDR2 YYNGEE. Based on the CDR3 plus reference TRBV9 and TRBJ1-5, the full variable domain is DSGVTQTPKHLITATGQRVTLRCSPRSGDLSVYWYQQSLDQGLQFLIQYYNGEERAKGNILERFSAQQFPDLHSELNLSSLELGDSALYFCASSNSLRDPRFAQPQHFGDGTRLSIL.

CDR3 sequence (DNA): TGTGCCAGCAGCTTGACTAGCGGGGGGACCAAAAACATTCAGTACTTC. It encodes CASSLTSGGTKNIQYF. The rearrangement uses TRBV5-6 and TRBJ2-4; the match to TRBD2 covers 12 bases. This CDR3 has 16 amino acids. Looked up from germline, CDR1 is SGHDT and CDR2 is YYEEEE. V lost 1 base and J lost 2; bases outside the gene matches: 1.

This rearrangement joins TRBV6-5 to TRBJ2-4; TRBD1 might be the D (8 bases). The CDR3 is made up of 16 amino acids. Germline V lookup: CDR1 MNHEY, CDR2 SVGAGI. V lost 2 bases to trimming and J lost 3 bases, with 14 bases between them. The CDR3 region is CASSYPTGEGKNIQYF. DNA of the CDR3: TGTGCCAGCAGTTACCCGACAGGGGAGGGCAAAAACATTCAGTACTTC.

This clonotype was seen ten or more times. The V and J genes are TRBV28 and TRBJ1-5; unclear D gene. This CDR3 has 13 amino acids. Germline loops: CDR1 MDHEN, CDR2 SYDVKM. Between the trimmed V and J ends, which lost 4 bases and 1 base, there was a span of 5 bases. The CDR3 reads CASSYGSNQPQHF. The CDR3 bases are TGTGCCAGCAGTTATGGCAGCAATCAGCCCCAGCATTTT. Supplemented by reference TRBV28 and TRBJ1-5, the full variable domain reads DVKVTQSSRYLVKRTGEKVFLECVQDMDHENMFWYRQDPGLGLRLIYFSYDVKMKEKGDIPEGYSVSREKKERFSLILESASTNQTSMYLCASSYGSNQPQHFGDGTRLSIL.

This clonotype was seen a handful of times. The rearrangement joins TRBV20-1 to TRBJ2-7, with D perhaps matching TRBD2 (6 bases). Germline CDR1 is DFQATT and CDR2 is SNEGSKA (reference sequence). The CDR3 loop spans 16 amino acids. Trimming removed 0 bases at V and 5 bases at J, with 20 bases between. This CDR3 is CSARDPRGGLSDEQYF. The CDR3 bases are TGCAGTGCTAGAGATCCCCGTGGGGGACTTTCCGACGAGCAGTACTTC.

Remarks on this clonotype: A much larger clone is a single base away; this may be a read error. This rearrangement joins TRBV12-1 to TRBJ2-5. TRBV12-1 is tagged as a pseudogene. The CDR3 runs 14 residues. The CDR3 bases are TGTGCCAGGAGCTTTGGGCTAGGCGGAGGGACCCAGTACTTC. It codes for CARSFGLGGGTQYF.

This clonotype has at least ten counts. The chain joins TRBV6-2 or TRBV6-3 to TRBJ2-5; TRBD2 matches at 11 bases. Trimming took 11 bases from V and 5 from J; bases not matched to a gene: 7. Germline V gives CDR1 MNHEY, CDR2 SVGEGT. This CDR3 has 13 amino acids. Here the CDR3 reads CAGGLAAEETQYF. DNA for the CDR3: TGTGCCGGGGGACTAGCGGCTGAGGAGACCCAGTACTTC.

The rearrangement uses TRBV7-9 and TRBJ1-1, with D unclear. With 5 bases removed from V and 1 base from J, the gap between germline ends came to 14 bases. CDR3 length equals 15 residues. Per the germline V gene, CDR1 is SEHNR and CDR2 is FQNEAQ (reference sequence). The CDR3, as DNA: TGTGCCAGCAGCCCAGGTGCAATTGCGAACACTGAAGCTTTCTTT. Residues: CASSPGAIANTEAFF.

The rearrangement links TRBV4-1 to TRBJ2-1; no clear D. Germline V gene sequence: CDR1 MGHRA, CDR2 YSYEKL. The germline V and J ends were trimmed by 0 bases and 5 bases, with 11 bases remaining between them. CDR3 length equals 15 residues. Here the CDR3 DNA reads TGCGCCAGCAGCCAAGATAACATCCCCCACAATGAGCAGTTCTTC. Its protein product is CASSQDNIPHNEQFF.

This clonotype has just a few counts. The rearrangement uses TRBV29-1 and TRBJ2-7; unclear D gene. The CDR3 has 12 residues. Germline V gene data show CDR1 as SQVTM and CDR2 as ANQGSEA. The germline V and J ends were trimmed by 6 bases and 4 bases, with 13 bases remaining between them. CDR3 bases: TGCAGCGTAAAGGCGGTTGATTACGAGCAGTACTTC. It is translated as CSVKAVDYEQYF.

The chain employs TRBV29-1 and TRBJ2-1, with TRBD2 identical over 10 bases. The germline gives CDR1 SQVTM, CDR2 ANQGSEA. V lost 1 base to trimming and J lost 6 bases; unmatched junction nucleotides: 6. There are 15 residues in the CDR3. In nucleotides, the CDR3 is TGCAGCGTTGAAGGTACCGGGACTAGCGTCAATGAGCAGTTCTTC. Its translation: CSVEGTGTSVNEQFF.

The chain is built from TRBV7-2 and TRBJ1-4; TRBD1 might be the D (5 bases). The ends were cut back, 1 base at V and 8 bases at J, with 14 bases in the middle. Germline V gene data show CDR1 as SGHTA and CDR2 as FQGNSA. The CDR3 has 15 residues. The CDR3 bases are TGTGCCAGCAGCTTAGGTCAGGGTACGGGAGAAAAACTGTTTTTT. This codes for CASSLGQGTGEKLFF.

The chain links TRBV11-1 to TRBJ1-6, with TRBD1 identical over 7 bases. The CDR3 is 13 residues long. Unmatched junction bases numbered 5, after V lost 5 bases and J lost 10 bases. Germline CDR1 is SGHAT and CDR2 is FQDESV (reference sequence). The CDR3 sequence is CASSVQQGSPLHF. The CDR3 bases are TGTGCCAGCAGCGTCCAACAGGGGTCACCCCTCCACTTT.

V usage is TRBV30 and J usage is TRBJ1-3; D remains ambiguous. V shed 3 bases and J shed 4 bases, with 10 bases lying between them. CDR1 GTSNPN and CDR2 SVGIG come from the germline V gene (reference sequence). This CDR3 region has 13 residues. The CDR3 DNA sequence: TGTGCCTGGAGGGTGGTTACGGGAAACACCATATATTTT. Its protein product is CAWRVVTGNTIYF.

This clonotype was counted once. The chain joins TRBV2 to TRBJ2-7; D gene unclear. CDR1 SNHLY and CDR2 FYNNEI come from the germline V gene. Trimming stripped 4 bases from V and 5 bases from J, with 9 bases between. The CDR3 sequence is 12 residues long. CDR3 sequence (DNA): TGTGCCAGCAGTGTTGGAACGGACGAGCAGTACTTC. This encodes CASSVGTDEQYF.

There are a few counts of this clonotype. The chain uses TRBV7-2 and TRBJ2-7, with D unresolved. CDR3 length: 14 amino acids. The V and J ends lost 2 bases and 2 bases respectively, with 10 bases between them. Germline-derived CDR1 and CDR2 are SGHTA and FQGNSA. The CDR3 loop is CASSLILDAYEQYF. In nucleotides, the CDR3 is TGTGCCAGCAGCTTAATTCTAGACGCCTACGAGCAGTACTTC.

The V gene is TRBV12-3 or TRBV12-4, the J gene TRBJ2-7; D possibly matches TRBD1 or TRBD2 (5 bases each). The V end lost 5 bases, the J end lost 12 bases, and 17 bases lay between the germline ends. There are 12 residues in the CDR3. This chain's CDR3 is CASSPARGSRYF. CDR3 DNA: TGTGCCAGCAGTCCGGCGAGGGGCAGTAGGTACTTC.

In its sample, this clonotype was seen a few times. The rearrangement links TRBV20-1 to TRBJ1-1; 8 positions agree with TRBD1. The CDR3 has 14 amino acids. Germline CDR1 DFQATT, CDR2 SNEGSKA (reference sequence). With 5 bases clipped from V and 0 bases from J, the junction kept 5 bases outside the gene matches. The CDR3 coding sequence is TGCAGTGCTGGACAGGGAACCTTGAACACTGAAGCTTTCTTT. Translating it yields CSAGQGTLNTEAFF.

The rearrangement uses TRBV29-1 and TRBJ1-2, with 7 bases aligning to TRBD1. The CDR3 is made up of 14 amino acids. Germline CDR1 is SQVTM and CDR2 is ANQGSEA. Losses at the gene ends were 3 bases for V and 5 bases for J; bases not matched to a gene: 9. CDR3 residues: CSVDEDRIQYGYTF. CDR3 sequence (DNA): TGCAGCGTTGACGAGGACAGGATACAGTATGGCTACACCTTC. The entire variable domain, with the rest obtained from reference TRBV29-1 and TRBJ1-2, is as follows: SAVISQKPSRDICQRGTSLTIQCQVDSQVTMMFWYRQQPGQSLTLIATANQGSEATYESGFVIDKFPISRPNLTFSTLTVSNMSPEDSSIYLCSVDEDRIQYGYTFGSGTRLTVV.